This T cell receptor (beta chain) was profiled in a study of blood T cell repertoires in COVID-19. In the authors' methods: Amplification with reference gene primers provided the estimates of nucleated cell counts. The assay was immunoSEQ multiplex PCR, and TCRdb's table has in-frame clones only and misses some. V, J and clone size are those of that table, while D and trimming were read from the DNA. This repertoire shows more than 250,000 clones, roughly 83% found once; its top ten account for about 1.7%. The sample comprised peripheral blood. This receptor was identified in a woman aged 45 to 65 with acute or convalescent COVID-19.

The CDR3 region is CASSLRWTVQETQYF. Written as DNA, the CDR3 is TGTGCCAGCAGTCTCAGATGGACTGTGCAAGAGACCCAGTACTTC. The chain couples TRBV28 to TRBJ2-5, with a weak D call TRBD2 (5 bases). The CDR3 loop spans 15 amino acids. With 5 bases removed from V and 2 bases from J, the gap between germline ends came to 15 bases. Germline CDR1 is MDHEN and CDR2 is SYDVKM. Filled out from reference TRBV28 and TRBJ2-5, the complete variable domain reads DVKVTQSSRYLVKRTGEKVFLECVQDMDHENMFWYRQDPGLGLRLIYFSYDVKMKEKGDIPEGYSVSREKKERFSLILESASTNQTSMYLCASSLRWTVQETQYFGPGTRLLVL.